The 5 T cell receptor beta chains below were found in one sample sequenced in a study of OX40 agonist ivuxolimab in advanced cancers. Measured with immunoSEQ multiplex PCR; TCRdb has only the in-frame clones, and not every one. This sample carries about 100,000 clones, 75% to 95% of them seen once, and the ten largest clones take 1% to 1.5%. The specimen was CD4+ or CD8+ T cells sorted from blood, collected in a trial of the OX40 agonist ivuxolimab. These TCRs come from an adult with an advanced solid tumor such as melanoma, head and neck, liver or kidney cancer.

This clone was observed a single time. The rearrangement joins TRBV28 to TRBJ2-6; a weak D match, TRBD1 (6 bases). V was trimmed by 7 bases and J by 2 bases, leaving 9 bases between them. This CDR3 comprises 14 residues. Germline loops: CDR1 MDHEN, CDR2 SYDVKM. CDR3 in amino acids: CASIEGAGANVLTF. The CDR3 nucleotides read TGTGCCAGCATCGAGGGGGCTGGGGCCAACGTCCTGACTTTC.

The V call is TRBV6-1, the J call TRBJ2-6; 7 bases map to TRBD1. Looked up from germline, CDR1 is MNHNS and CDR2 is SASEGT. The CDR3 length is 17 residues. With V trimmed by 4 bases and J by 2 bases, 8 bases remained unmatched. CDR3 region: CASSGQGVSAGANVLTF. The CDR3 nucleotides read TGTGCCAGCAGTGGACAGGGAGTAAGCGCTGGGGCCAACGTCCTGACTTTC.

The genes are TRBV28 and TRBJ2-1; the match to TRBD2 covers 9 bases. CDR1 is MDHEN, CDR2 SYDVKM, per germline. This CDR3 is built from 15 residues. V lost 9 bases and J lost 2; bases outside the gene matches: 8. CDR3 loop: CASRSAGGTYNEQFF. DNA of the CDR3: TGTGCCAGTAGGTCCGCGGGAGGGACCTACAATGAGCAGTTCTTC.

V usage is TRBV7-2 and J usage is TRBJ1-5; D not resolved. The CDR3 loop spans 14 amino acids. The V end was cut by 6 bases, the J end by 2 bases, with 11 bases between. Germline CDR1 reads SGHTA; CDR2 reads FQGNSA. CDR3 sequence (DNA): TGTGCCAGCAGTCGTATCGGAGGCAATCAGCCCCAGCATTTT. This gives the protein CASSRIGGNQPQHF. The full variable domain, its missing parts supplied by reference TRBV7-2 and TRBJ1-5, is GAGVSQSPSNKVTEKGKDVELRCDPISGHTALYWYRQSLGQGLEFLIYFQGNSAPDKSGLPSDRFSAERTGGSVSTLTIQRTQQEDSAVYLCASSRIGGNQPQHFGDGTRLSIL.

The V call is TRBV30, the J call TRBJ1-2; the match to TRBD1 covers 7 bases. Germline lookup yields CDR1 GTSNPN and CDR2 SVGIG (reference sequence). CDR3 size: 13 residues. V lost 7 bases to trimming and J lost 4 bases; unmatched junction nucleotides: 9. In DNA form, the CDR3 reads TGTGCCTCGACAGGGACCTATCTCTATGGCTACACCTTC. It yields the protein CASTGTYLYGYTF.